This T cell receptor (beta chain) appears in the sequencing data of a study of cytomegalovirus exposure and HLA in healthy donors. CDR3 length: 18 amino acids. The germline V gene has CDR1 MNHEY and CDR2 SMNVEV (reference sequence). Germline trimming cut 9 bases from V and 5 bases from J; bases unmatched to any gene: 21. PCR was performed using 60 Vbeta and 13 Jbeta primers. Method: immunoSEQ multiplex PCR; TCRdb's copy keeps in-frame clones and lacks some. The sample includes around 120,000 clones, 77% seen only once; the top ten take 3.5% to 4.5%. The sequencing input was PBMCs. This clonotype was obtained from a human donor in good health. The V call is TRBV27, the J call TRBJ1-5, with 8 bases identical to TRBD1. The DNA for the CDR3 is TGTGCCAGACATGAACCCATTGCTGACAGGGGAATCGATCAGCCCCAGCATTTT. Its translation is CARHEPIADRGIDQPQHF.